This T cell receptor (beta chain) is from a study of technical replicates of blood from several donors (dated by TCRdb to 2015 to 2018). Receptors were amplified or captured by the immunoSEQ multiplex PCR assay. What TCRdb holds here is the immuneACCESS table cut down to in-frame rearrangements. Part of the clones is not present; checked against another copy, under half of the missing clones reflect an unresolved V gene, and the others are unexplained. Counted in this sample were some 93,000 clones; 95% of them appeared once. Roughly 0.28% of the sample is taken by the ten largest. Comments on this clone: The target of this receptor is not known. The junction differs from germline at one of its ends, possibly a read error.

The TCR originated in a human donor in good health. The sequenced sample was T cells isolated from PBMCs.

The CDR3 region: CASSLEEQTVF. At the DNA level, the sequence is TGTGCCAGCAGTTTAGAAGAACAAACAGTCTTC. The chain links TRBV28 with TRBJ1-2; the D gene remains uncertain. The CDR3 has 11 amino acids, counting the end cysteine and phenylalanine. Only the CDR3 region is kept as DNA, spanning 33 bases read in frame from base 1. CDR1 and CDR2, looked up from the germline V gene, are MDHEN and SYDVKM.